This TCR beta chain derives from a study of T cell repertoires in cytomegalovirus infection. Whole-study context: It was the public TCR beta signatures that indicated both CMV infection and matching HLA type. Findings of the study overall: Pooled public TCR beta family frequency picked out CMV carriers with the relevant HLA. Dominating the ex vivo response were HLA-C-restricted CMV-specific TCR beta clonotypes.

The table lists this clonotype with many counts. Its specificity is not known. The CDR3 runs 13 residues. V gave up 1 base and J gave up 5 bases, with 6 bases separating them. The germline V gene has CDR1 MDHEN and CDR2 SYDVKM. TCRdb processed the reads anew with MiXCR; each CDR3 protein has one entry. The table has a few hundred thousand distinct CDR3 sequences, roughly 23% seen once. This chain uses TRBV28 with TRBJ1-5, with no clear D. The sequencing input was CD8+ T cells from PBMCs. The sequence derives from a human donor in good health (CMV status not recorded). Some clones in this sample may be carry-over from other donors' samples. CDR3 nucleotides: TGTGCCAGCAGTTTATATTTCGATCAGCCCCAGCATTTT. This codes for CASSLYFDQPQHF.